This T cell receptor beta chain came from a study of cytomegalovirus exposure and HLA in healthy donors. Vbeta (60) and Jbeta (13) primers were used in the PCR. Assay: immunoSEQ multiplex PCR; the TCRdb copy retains only in-frame clones and omits some. There are about 140,000 clones in the sample; roughly 74% occur only once, and over 2% lies in the top ten. Per the germline V gene, CDR1 is SGDLS and CDR2 is YYNGEE. The CDR3 runs 14 residues. J lost 4 bases, V lost 7 bases, and 7 bases had no gene match. The chain couples TRBV9 to TRBJ2-3; 9 bases fit TRBD2. Specimen: PBMCs. This receptor was obtained from a young woman in good health and CMV-seropositive. CDR3 sequence: CASGGGGAADTQYF. The CDR3 bases are TGTGCCAGCGGTGGCGGGGGGGCTGCAGATACGCAGTATTTT.